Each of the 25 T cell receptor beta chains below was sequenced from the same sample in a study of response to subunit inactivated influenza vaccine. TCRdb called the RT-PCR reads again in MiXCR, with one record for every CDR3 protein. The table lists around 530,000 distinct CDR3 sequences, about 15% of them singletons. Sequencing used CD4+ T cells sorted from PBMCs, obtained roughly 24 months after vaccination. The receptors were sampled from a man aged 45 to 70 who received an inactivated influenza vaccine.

CDR3 protein: CASSLDPLLLGPYEQYF. Written as DNA, the CDR3 is TGTGCCAGCAGTCTAGACCCTCTTTTACTAGGACCCTACGAGCAGTACTTC. J is TRBJ2-7 and V is TRBV28; the D gene is possibly TRBD2 (5 bases). V lost 5 bases to trimming and J lost 2 bases, with 22 bases between them. The germline gives CDR1 MDHEN, CDR2 SYDVKM. This CDR3 contains 17 residues. The full variable domain, in which reference TRBV28 and TRBJ2-7 provide the parts outside the CDR3, is DVKVTQSSRYLVKRTGEKVFLECVQDMDHENMFWYRQDPGLGLRLIYFSYDVKMKEKGDIPEGYSVSREKKERFSLILESASTNQTSMYLCASSLDPLLLGPYEQYFGPGTRLTVT.

CDR3 sequence reads: CASSNRGNEQFF. CDR3 DNA sequence: TGTGCCAGCAGCAACAGGGGCAATGAGCAGTTCTTC. The chain employs TRBV3-1 and TRBJ2-1; 7 bases line up with TRBD1. Looked up from germline, CDR1 is LGHDT and CDR2 is YNNKEL (reference sequence). V shed 5 bases, J shed 6 bases, and the junction held 1 base outside the gene matches. CDR3 length: 12 amino acids.

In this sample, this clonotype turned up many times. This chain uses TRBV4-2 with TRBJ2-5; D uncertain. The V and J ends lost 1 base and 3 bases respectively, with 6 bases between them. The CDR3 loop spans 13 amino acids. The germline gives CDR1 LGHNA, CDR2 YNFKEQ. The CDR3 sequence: CASSQAHEETQYF. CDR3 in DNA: TGTGCCAGCAGCCAAGCCCATGAAGAGACCCAGTACTTC.

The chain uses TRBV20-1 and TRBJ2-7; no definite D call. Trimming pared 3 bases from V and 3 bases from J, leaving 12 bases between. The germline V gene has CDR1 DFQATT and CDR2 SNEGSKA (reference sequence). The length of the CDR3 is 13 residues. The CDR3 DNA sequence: TGCAGTGCTAGCGTCACGAAGATCTACGAGCAGTACTTC. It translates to CSASVTKIYEQYF.

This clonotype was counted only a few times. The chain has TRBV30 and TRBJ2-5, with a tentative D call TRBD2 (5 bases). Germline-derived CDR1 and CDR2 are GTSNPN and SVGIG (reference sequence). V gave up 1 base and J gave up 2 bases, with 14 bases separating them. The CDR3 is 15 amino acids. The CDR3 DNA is TGTGCCTGGAGTGCTAGGACTCTGCTACAAGAGACCCAGTACTTC. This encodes CAWSARTLLQETQYF.

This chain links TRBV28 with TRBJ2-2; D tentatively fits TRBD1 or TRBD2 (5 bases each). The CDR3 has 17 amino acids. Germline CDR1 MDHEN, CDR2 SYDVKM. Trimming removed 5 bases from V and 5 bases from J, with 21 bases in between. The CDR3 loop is CASSPPGQTVLTGELFF. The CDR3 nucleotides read TGTGCCAGCAGTCCCCCGGGGCAGACTGTCTTGACCGGGGAGCTGTTTTTT.

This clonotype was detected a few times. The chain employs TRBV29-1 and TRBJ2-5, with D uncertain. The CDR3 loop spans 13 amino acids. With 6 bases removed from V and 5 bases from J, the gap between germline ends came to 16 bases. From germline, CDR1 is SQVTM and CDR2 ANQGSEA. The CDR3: CSVRPAASETQYF. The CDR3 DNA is TGCAGCGTCCGCCCGGCGGCCTCGGAGACCCAGTACTTC.

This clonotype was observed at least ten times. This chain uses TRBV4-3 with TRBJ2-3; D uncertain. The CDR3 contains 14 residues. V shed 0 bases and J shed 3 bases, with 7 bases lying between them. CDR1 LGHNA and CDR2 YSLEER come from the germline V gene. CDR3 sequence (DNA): TGCGCCAGCAGCCAAGACCGCCCTACAGATACGCAGTATTTT. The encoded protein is CASSQDRPTDTQYF.

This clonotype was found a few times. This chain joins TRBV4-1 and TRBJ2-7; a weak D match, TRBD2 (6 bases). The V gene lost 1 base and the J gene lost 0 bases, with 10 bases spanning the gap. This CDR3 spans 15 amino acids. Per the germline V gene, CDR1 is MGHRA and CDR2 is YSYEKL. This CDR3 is CASSQGPTSSYEQYF. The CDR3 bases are TGCGCCAGCAGCCAAGGCCCGACTAGCTCCTACGAGCAGTACTTC.

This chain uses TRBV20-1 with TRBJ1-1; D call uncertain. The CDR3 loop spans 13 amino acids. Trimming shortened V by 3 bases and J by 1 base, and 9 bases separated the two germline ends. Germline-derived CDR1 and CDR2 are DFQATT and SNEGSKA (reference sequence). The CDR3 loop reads CSASGTENTEAFF. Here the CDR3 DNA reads TGCAGTGCTAGTGGTACAGAGAACACTGAAGCTTTCTTT.

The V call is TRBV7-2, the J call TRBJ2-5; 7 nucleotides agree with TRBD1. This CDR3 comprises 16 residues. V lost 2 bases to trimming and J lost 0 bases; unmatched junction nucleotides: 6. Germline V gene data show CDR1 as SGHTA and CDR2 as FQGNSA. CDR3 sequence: CASSLLGRGYQETQYF. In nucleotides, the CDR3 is TGTGCCAGCAGCTTACTGGGCAGGGGGTACCAAGAGACCCAGTACTTC. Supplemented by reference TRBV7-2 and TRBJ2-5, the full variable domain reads GAGVSQSPSNKVTEKGKDVELRCDPISGHTALYWYRQSLGQGLEFLIYFQGNSAPDKSGLPSDRFSAERTGGSVSTLTIQRTQQEDSAVYLCASSLLGRGYQETQYFGPGTRLLVL.

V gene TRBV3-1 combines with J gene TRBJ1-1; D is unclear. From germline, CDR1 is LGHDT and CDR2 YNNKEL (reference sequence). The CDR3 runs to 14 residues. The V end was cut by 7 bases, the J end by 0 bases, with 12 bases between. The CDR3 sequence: CASTQTTMNTEAFF. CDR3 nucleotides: TGTGCCAGCACCCAGACGACCATGAACACTGAAGCTTTCTTT.

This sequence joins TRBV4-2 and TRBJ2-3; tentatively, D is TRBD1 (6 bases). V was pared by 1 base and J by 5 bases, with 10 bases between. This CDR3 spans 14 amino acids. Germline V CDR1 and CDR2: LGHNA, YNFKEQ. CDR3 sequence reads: CASSQGWGRDTQYF. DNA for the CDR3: TGTGCCAGCAGCCAAGGATGGGGGCGAGATACGCAGTATTTT.

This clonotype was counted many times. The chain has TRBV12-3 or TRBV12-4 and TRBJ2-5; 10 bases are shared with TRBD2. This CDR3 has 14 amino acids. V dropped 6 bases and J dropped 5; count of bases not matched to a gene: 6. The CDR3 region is CASRSAGGPETQYF. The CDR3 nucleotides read TGTGCCAGCAGATCAGCGGGGGGGCCGGAGACCCAGTACTTC.

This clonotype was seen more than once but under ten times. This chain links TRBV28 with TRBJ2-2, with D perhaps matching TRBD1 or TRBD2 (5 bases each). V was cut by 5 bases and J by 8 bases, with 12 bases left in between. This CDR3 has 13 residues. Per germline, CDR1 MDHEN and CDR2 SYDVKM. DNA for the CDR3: TGTGCCAGCAGTCCGGGATGGGGGGGGGAGCTGTTTTTT. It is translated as CASSPGWGGELFF.

CDR3 DNA sequence: TGTGCCAGCAGTCTGACAGGGACGGGAGCTAATGAAAAACTGTTTTTT. Protein sequence: CASSLTGTGANEKLFF. This rearrangement joins TRBV7-2 to TRBJ1-4, with 7 positions matching TRBD1. The CDR3 loop spans 16 amino acids. The junction had 10 bases not matched to a gene; V was cut back by 6 bases and J by 3 bases. Germline CDR1 reads SGHTA; CDR2 reads FQGNSA.

The CDR3 bases are TGTGCCAGCAGTTTTAAAAGTGGGAATTCACCCCTCCACTTT. Translation: CASSFKSGNSPLHF. The rearrangement links TRBV12-3 or TRBV12-4 to TRBJ1-6; D is unclear. V gave up 3 bases and J gave up 7 bases, with 10 bases separating them. The CDR3 length is 14 residues.

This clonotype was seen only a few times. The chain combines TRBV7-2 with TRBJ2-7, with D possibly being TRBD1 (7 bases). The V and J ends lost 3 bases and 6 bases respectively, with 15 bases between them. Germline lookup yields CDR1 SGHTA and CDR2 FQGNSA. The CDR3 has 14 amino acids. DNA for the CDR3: TGTGCCAGCAGCTTTTCAGGGGGGCCGTCCGAGCAGTACTTC. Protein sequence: CASSFSGGPSEQYF. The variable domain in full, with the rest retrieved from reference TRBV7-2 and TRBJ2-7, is GAGVSQSPSNKVTEKGKDVELRCDPISGHTALYWYRQSLGQGLEFLIYFQGNSAPDKSGLPSDRFSAERTGGSVSTLTIQRTQQEDSAVYLCASSFSGGPSEQYFGPGTRLTVT.

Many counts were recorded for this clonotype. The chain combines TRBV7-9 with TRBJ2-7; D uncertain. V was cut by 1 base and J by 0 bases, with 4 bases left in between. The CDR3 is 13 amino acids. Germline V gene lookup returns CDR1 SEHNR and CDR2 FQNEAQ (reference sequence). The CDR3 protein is CASSLDISYEQYF. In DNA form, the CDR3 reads TGTGCCAGCAGCTTAGACATCTCCTACGAGCAGTACTTC.

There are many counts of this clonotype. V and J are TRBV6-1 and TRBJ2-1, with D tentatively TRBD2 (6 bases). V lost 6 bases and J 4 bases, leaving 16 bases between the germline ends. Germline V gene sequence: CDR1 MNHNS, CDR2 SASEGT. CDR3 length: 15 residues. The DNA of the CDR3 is TGTGCCAGCAGGCGGGGATGGGATAGATACAATGAGCAGTTCTTC. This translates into CASRRGWDRYNEQFF.

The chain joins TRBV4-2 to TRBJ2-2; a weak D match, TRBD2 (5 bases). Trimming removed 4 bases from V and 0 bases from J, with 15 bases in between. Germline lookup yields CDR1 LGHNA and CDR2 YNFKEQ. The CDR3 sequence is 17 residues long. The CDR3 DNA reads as TGTGCCAGCAGCCTTTCCAGAATGACTACGAACACCGGGGAGCTGTTTTTT. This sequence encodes CASSLSRMTTNTGELFF.

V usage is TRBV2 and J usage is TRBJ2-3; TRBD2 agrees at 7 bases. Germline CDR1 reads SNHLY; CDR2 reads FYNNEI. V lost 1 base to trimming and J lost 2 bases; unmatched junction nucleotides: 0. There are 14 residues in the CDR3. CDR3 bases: TGTGCCAGCAGTGAAGGACTAGCCACAGATACGCAGTATTTT. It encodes CASSEGLATDTQYF.

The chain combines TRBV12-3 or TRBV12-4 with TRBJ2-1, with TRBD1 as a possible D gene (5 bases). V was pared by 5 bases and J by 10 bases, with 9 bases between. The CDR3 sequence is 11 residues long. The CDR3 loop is CASSRRTEQFF. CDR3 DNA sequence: TGTGCCAGCAGTCGACGGACAGAGCAGTTCTTC.

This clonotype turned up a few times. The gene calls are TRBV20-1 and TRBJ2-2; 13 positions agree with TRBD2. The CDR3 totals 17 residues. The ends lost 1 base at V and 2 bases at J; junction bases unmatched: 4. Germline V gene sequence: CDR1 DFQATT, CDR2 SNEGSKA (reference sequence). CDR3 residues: CSARGTSGGANTGELFF. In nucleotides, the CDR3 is TGCAGTGCTAGAGGGACTAGCGGGGGAGCCAACACCGGGGAGCTGTTTTTT.

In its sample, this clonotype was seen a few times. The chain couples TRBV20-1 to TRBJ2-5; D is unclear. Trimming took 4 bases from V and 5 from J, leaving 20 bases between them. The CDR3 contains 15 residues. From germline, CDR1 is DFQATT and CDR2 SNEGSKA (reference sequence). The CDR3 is CSATLRVQGAETQYF. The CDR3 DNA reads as TGCAGTGCTACGCTCCGAGTGCAAGGTGCGGAGACCCAGTACTTC.